Following are 22 T cell receptor beta chains from one sample sequenced in a study of blood T cell repertoires in COVID-19. The assay was immunoSEQ multiplex PCR, and TCRdb's table has in-frame clones only and misses some. In the table there are approximately 51,000 clones, about 90% of which are singletons. The sample taken for sequencing was peripheral blood. Receptors were obtained from a man in his 70s with active COVID-19.

V and J are TRBV9 and TRBJ2-5, with TRBD2 as a possible D gene (5 bases). Germline V gene sequence: CDR1 SGDLS, CDR2 YYNGEE. The V and J ends lost 2 bases and 5 bases respectively, with 13 bases between them. The CDR3 is made up of 14 amino acids. The CDR3 sequence is CASSVGESRETQYF. CDR3 coding DNA: TGTGCCAGCAGCGTTGGGGAGTCACGGGAGACCCAGTACTTC.

The V and J genes are TRBV5-1 and TRBJ1-2; 8 nucleotides agree with TRBD1. The CDR3 spans 14 residues. Germline CDR1 and CDR2: SGHRS and YFSETQ. V lost 2 bases, J lost 3 bases, and 3 bases stayed unmatched. DNA of the CDR3: TGCGCCAGCAGCTTAACGGGACAGGACTATGGCTACACCTTC. The encoded protein is CASSLTGQDYGYTF. Supplemented by reference TRBV5-1 and TRBJ1-2, the full variable domain reads KAGVTQTPRYLIKTRGQQVTLSCSPISGHRSVSWYQQTPGQGLQFLFEYFSETQRNKGNFPGRFSGRQFSNSRSEMNVSTLELGDSALYLCASSLTGQDYGYTFGSGTRLTVV.

This clone occurred once. The rearrangement links TRBV6-5 to TRBJ2-1; TRBD1 matches at 10 bases. CDR3 length: 15 amino acids. J gave up 4 bases and V 4 bases, and 4 bases lay outside the gene matches. CDR1 is MNHEY and CDR2 is SVGAGI in the germline V gene. The CDR3 nucleotides are TGTGCCAGCAGTTGGGGGACAGGGGCTTACAATGAGCAGTTCTTC. Protein sequence: CASSWGTGAYNEQFF.

The V and J genes are TRBV9 and TRBJ2-1; 7 bases agree with TRBD1. Germline CDR1 and CDR2: SGDLS and YYNGEE. The CDR3 is 15 residues long. J lost 3 bases, V lost 4 bases, and 7 bases had no gene match. In DNA form, the CDR3 reads TGTGCCAGCAGCCCCCGAGGACAGGTCTACAATGAGCAGTTCTTC. Translation gives CASSPRGQVYNEQFF.

The chain uses TRBV4-2 and TRBJ2-5; TRBD1 is a possible D gene (6 bases). Trimming cost V 0 bases and J 2 bases, with 13 bases left between them. Germline values: CDR1 LGHNA, CDR2 YNFKEQ. The CDR3 totals 16 residues. The CDR3 is CASSQEYSRGQETQYF. The CDR3 nucleotides read TGTGCCAGCAGCCAAGAATATTCCAGGGGACAAGAGACCCAGTACTTC.

This chain uses TRBV18 with TRBJ2-7, with TRBD2 matching 12 bases. Germline V gene data show CDR1 as KGHSH and CDR2 as LQKENI. This CDR3 spans 17 amino acids. V lost 3 bases, J lost 2 bases, and 8 bases stayed unmatched. CDR3 DNA sequence: TGTGCCAGCTCACCTACACTAGCGGGGGGAGGAGCCTACGAGCAGTACTTC. The encoded protein is CASSPTLAGGGAYEQYF.

This chain connects TRBV30 to TRBJ2-3; 9 bases are a match to TRBD1. Per the germline V gene, CDR1 is GTSNPN and CDR2 is SVGIG (reference sequence). V was clipped by 2 bases and J by 2 bases; unmatched bases: 5. This CDR3 region has 15 residues. The CDR3 nucleotides read TGTGCCTGGAGTCCCTGGGACAGGGCCACAGATACGCAGTATTTT. It encodes CAWSPWDRATDTQYF.

V and J are TRBV28 and TRBJ1-5, with TRBD1 as a possible D gene (6 bases). The CDR3 has 15 amino acids. The V and J ends lost 6 bases and 3 bases respectively, with 15 bases between them. The germline CDR1 and CDR2 sequences are MDHEN and SYDVKM. CDR3 coding DNA: TGTGCCAGCAGGTTAGGATCAGGGGACAATCAGCCCCAGCATTTT. It encodes CASRLGSGDNQPQHF.

Here the CDR3 reads CASSPSVRGGFPKNTGELFF. CDR3 DNA sequence: TGTGCCAGCAGCCCTAGCGTTCGCGGGGGGTTCCCAAAGAACACCGGGGAGCTGTTTTTT. The chain has TRBV4-2 and TRBJ2-2; 8 bases fit TRBD2. The CDR3 sequence is 20 residues long. The germline gives CDR1 LGHNA, CDR2 YNFKEQ. V shed 4 bases and J 1 base; nucleotides not matched to a gene: 17.

The chain employs TRBV5-1 and TRBJ2-7; D ambiguous. Germline V CDR1 and CDR2: SGHRS, YFSETQ. Trimming removed 5 bases at V and 1 base at J, with 10 bases between. The CDR3 length is 13 residues. The CDR3 region has the DNA TGCGCCAGCAGAGACTCAAATTCCTACGAGCAGTACTTC. Translation: CASRDSNSYEQYF.

The rearrangement joins TRBV5-1 to TRBJ1-4; 7 bases align to TRBD1. This CDR3 is built from 17 residues. The junction had 5 bases not matched to a gene; V was cut back by 0 bases and J by 0 bases. Germline V gene sequence: CDR1 SGHRS, CDR2 YFSETQ. CDR3 DNA sequence: TGCGCCAGCAGCTTGGGGACAGGCCACGCAACTAATGAAAAACTGTTTTTT. It is translated as CASSLGTGHATNEKLFF.

The chain recombines TRBV30 with TRBJ2-5, with D maybe TRBD1 (5 bases). The CDR3 spans 12 residues. The germline V gene has CDR1 GTSNPN and CDR2 SVGIG (reference sequence). Trimming took 2 bases from V and 4 from J, leaving 8 bases between them. The CDR3: CAWSLQAETQYF. As DNA, the CDR3 is TGTGCCTGGAGTTTACAGGCAGAGACCCAGTACTTC.

The rearrangement uses TRBV18 and TRBJ1-6, with 9 positions matching TRBD1. CDR1 is KGHSH and CDR2 is LQKENI in the germline V gene. CDR3 length equals 16 residues. J lost 7 bases, V lost 3 bases, and 7 bases had no gene match. The CDR3 here is CASSPTWDRANSPLHF. The CDR3 region has the DNA TGTGCCAGCTCACCGACCTGGGACAGGGCAAATTCACCCCTCCACTTT.

The gene calls are TRBV2 and TRBJ1-1, with D unclear. The germline V gene encodes CDR1 SNHLY and CDR2 FYNNEI. CDR3 size: 14 residues. With 4 bases removed from V and 1 base from J, the gap between germline ends came to 10 bases. The CDR3 DNA follows: TGTGCCAGCAGTGTTAAAGGCGGGAACACTGAAGCTTTCTTT. Translated: CASSVKGGNTEAFF.

The chain employs TRBV7-9 and TRBJ2-3, with 11 bases aligning to TRBD1. V lost 5 bases to trimming and J lost 1 base; unmatched junction nucleotides: 17. The CDR3 has 20 residues. CDR1 and CDR2 (germline): SEHNR, FQNEAQ (reference sequence). Here the CDR3 reads CASSTPLVGTGGVGTDTQYF. The CDR3 DNA is TGTGCCAGCAGCACACCCCTAGTTGGGACAGGGGGAGTCGGCACAGATACGCAGTATTTT. Complete variable domain (other parts from reference TRBV7-9 and TRBJ2-3): DTGVSQNPRHKITKRGQNVTFRCDPISEHNRLYWYRQTLGQGPEFLTYFQNEAQLEKSRLLSDRFSAERPKGSFSTLEIQRTEQGDSAMYLCASSTPLVGTGGVGTDTQYFGPGTRLTVL.

The J gene is TRBJ1-6, the V gene TRBV18; 7 bases align to TRBD1. Losses at the gene ends were 2 bases for V and 9 bases for J; bases not matched to a gene: 7. The germline V gene has CDR1 KGHSH and CDR2 LQKENI. The CDR3 sequence is 15 residues long. CDR3 region: CASSPRGPGGSPLHF. CDR3 sequence (DNA): TGTGCCAGCTCACCAAGGGGGCCTGGCGGTTCACCCCTCCACTTT.

V usage is TRBV5-5 and J usage is TRBJ2-1; 14 nucleotides match TRBD2. This CDR3 has 20 residues. V was pared by 4 bases and J by 1 base, with 13 bases of the junction left unmatched. The germline V gene encodes CDR1 SGHKS and CDR2 YYEKEE (reference sequence). CDR3 protein: CASSRSGLAGVEGSYNEQFF. In nucleotides, the CDR3 is TGTGCCAGCAGCCGCTCGGGACTAGCGGGGGTGGAGGGGTCCTACAATGAGCAGTTCTTC. Full variable domain (rest looked up from reference TRBV5-5 and TRBJ2-1): DAGVTQSPTHLIKTRGQQVTLRCSPISGHKSVSWYQQVLGQGPQFIFQYYEKEERGRGNFPDRFSARQFPNYSSELNVNALLLGDSALYLCASSRSGLAGVEGSYNEQFFGPGTRLTVL.

The chain couples TRBV7-9 to TRBJ1-6; 9 bases agree with TRBD1. With V trimmed by 5 bases and J by 8 bases, 7 bases remained unmatched. Germline V gene sequence: CDR1 SEHNR, CDR2 FQNEAQ (reference sequence). The CDR3 consists of 15 residues. The CDR3 sequence: CASSPPGQGYSPLHF. CDR3 bases: TGTGCCAGCAGCCCACCGGGACAGGGCTATTCACCCCTCCACTTT. Full variable domain (outside the CDR3, taken from reference TRBV7-9 and TRBJ1-6): DTGVSQNPRHKITKRGQNVTFRCDPISEHNRLYWYRQTLGQGPEFLTYFQNEAQLEKSRLLSDRFSAERPKGSFSTLEIQRTEQGDSAMYLCASSPPGQGYSPLHFGNGTRLTVT.

The genes are TRBV29-1 and TRBJ1-1; perhaps TRBD1 as D (5 bases). Per germline, CDR1 SQVTM and CDR2 ANQGSEA. This CDR3 has 12 residues. Trimming pared 5 bases from V and 5 bases from J, leaving 12 bases between. DNA of the CDR3: TGCAGCGTTTTATCAGGGATTACTGAAGCTTTCTTT. This encodes CSVLSGITEAFF.

This sequence joins TRBV5-5 and TRBJ2-7; 8 bases are shared with TRBD1. The trim removed 3 bases at V and 0 bases at J, leaving 8 bases unmatched. The CDR3 contains 16 residues. Germline V gene sequence: CDR1 SGHKS, CDR2 YYEKEE (reference sequence). CDR3 amino acids: CASSSTGGSGSYEQYF. The CDR3 DNA reads TGTGCCAGCAGCTCTACAGGGGGTTCCGGCTCCTACGAGCAGTACTTC.

This chain uses TRBV19 with TRBJ2-3; no reliable D call. Trimming shortened V by 5 bases and J by 4 bases, and 10 bases separated the two germline ends. The CDR3 runs to 13 residues. Germline loops: CDR1 LNHDA, CDR2 SQIVND (reference sequence). The CDR3 DNA reads as TGTGCCAGTAGTCCCGGAGCACCAGATACGCAGTATTTT. As protein: CASSPGAPDTQYF. Complete variable domain (other parts from reference TRBV19 and TRBJ2-3): DGGITQSPKYLFRKEGQNVTLSCEQNLNHDAMYWYRQDPGQGLRLIYYSQIVNDFQKGDIAEGYSVSREKKESFPLTVTSAQKNPTAFYLCASSPGAPDTQYFGPGTRLTVL.

This sequence joins TRBV5-3 and TRBJ2-1; 9 positions match TRBD2. TRBV5-3 is an ORF, and what it does is uncertain. The CDR3 is 18 residues long. J was trimmed by 3 bases and V by 4 bases; bases with no gene match: 14. The CDR3 reads CARSMAQRSGGLYNEQFF. DNA for the CDR3: TGTGCCAGAAGCATGGCTCAAAGGAGCGGGGGGCTCTACAATGAGCAGTTCTTC.